Listed below are T cell receptor beta chains from one sample, sequenced in a study of blood T cells in healthy people across ages. TCRdb redid the calling of the 5' RACE reads with MiXCR, one entry per CDR3 protein. The sample lists about 1.4 million distinct CDR3 sequences; around 59% were seen once. Sequenced material: blood. These receptors all come from a man aged 18-30 years in good health. CDR3s include the opening cysteine and the closing phenylalanine or tryptophan. Expanded clones are given a class, and other clones once, few, many or no size at all.

few	TRBV29-1	12	CGAGSTNEKLFF
NA	TRBV20-1	13	CSARPRLYYGYTF
NA	TRBV6-6	14	CASSYFSTTDTQYF
few	TRBV27	16	CASRLRGPVGIYGYTF
few	TRBV27	15	CASSLDGGSPYEQYF
few	TRBV7-9	12	CASSLTGVGYTF
NA	TRBV5-6	14	CASSFDGVEEKLFF
NA	TRBV15	15	CATSRVPGGTDTQYF
NA	TRBV27	13	CASSSNGGGGYTF
NA	TRBV12-3/TRBV12-4	13	CASSFAVTYEQYF
NA	TRBV27	16	CASSLSGRPLSYEQYF
NA	TRBV6-5	20	CASSYSRTSGRATSENIQYF
few	TRBV27	15	CASTGLAGRTDTQYF
few	TRBV20-1	15	CSAREDRGYYNEQFF
NA	TRBV11-2	13	CASGPFHPGEQYF
few	TRBV7-2	19	CASSLGYLAGGGYQETQYF
NA	TRBV5-1	12	CASSLDTVEQYF
NA	TRBV4-1	18	CASSRYFGEGLGEETQYF
few	TRBV7-2	14	CASSAAGVGYEQYF
once	TRBV10-3	15	CAIRPRLIDNYGYTF
NA	TRBV11-2	14	CASSGGGAYNEQFF
NA	TRBV28	13	CASGTYRGETQYF
NA	TRBV21-1	15	CASSKAARDSYEQYF
few	TRBV7-9	14	CASSLAAGVETQYF
NA	TRBV11-2	19	CASRHRQINRAEGANVLTF
NA	TRBV7-9	16	CASSAPTGQTTYEQYF
few	TRBV10-2	19	CASSEPLGTSGRTDYEQYF
few	TRBV12-3/TRBV12-4	13	CASRMGANEKLFF
once	TRBV6-1	13	CASTPRTGYEQYF
once	TRBV5-1	18	CASSPFYLTRGLGTEAFF
NA	TRBV9	14	CASSVGEPNYEQYF
NA	TRBV27	16	CASSYIKTGGTDTQYF
NA	TRBV20-1	14	CSARVKMSNSPLHF
NA	TRBV28	12	CASRGEWGEQYF
NA	TRBV6-6	16	CASSSTPDRGMGGYTF
once	TRBV24-1	15	CATSERTGGADTQYF
NA	TRBV11-2	18	CASSHTRIPKGANYGYTF